Shown below are 25 T cell receptor beta chains from a single sample sequenced in a study of regulatory T cells in long-lasting Graves disease. Time point reported: persistent/refractory GD, antithyroid drugs over 5 years with positive TRAb. RNA extracted from PBMCs served as the sequencing template. Arm-PCR of CDR3 regions and iRepertoire HTBI primers were used to build TCR beta libraries. TCRdb recomputed calls from the multiplex PCR reads with MiXCR, one row per CDR3 protein. The table lists over 350,000 distinct CDR3 sequences, 20% to 25% of them singletons, with under 25% in the top ten. Here the sequenced sample was peripheral blood mononuclear cells (PBMCs), taken when the disease was refractory, from a patient treated with antithyroid drugs. The source of these receptors is a female donor with Graves disease.

This clonotype was detected ten times or more. The chain uses TRBV10-3 and TRBJ2-7; D gene uncertain. The CDR3 contains 12 residues. Per the germline V gene, CDR1 is ENHRY and CDR2 is SYGVKD. The ends were cut back, 0 bases at V and 7 bases at J, with 7 bases in the middle. The CDR3 nucleotides are TGTGCCATCAGTGAGTCCAGGCGGGAGCAGTACTTC. Its translation is CAISESRREQYF.

This rearrangement joins TRBV29-1 to TRBJ1-1; the D gene is possibly TRBD1 (5 bases). CDR1 SQVTM and CDR2 ANQGSEA come from the germline V gene. This CDR3 spans 13 amino acids. V was cut by 1 base and J by 4 bases, with 10 bases left in between. In DNA, the CDR3 is TGCAGCGTTGAAGTAGGGGCCCCCACTGAAGCTTTCTTT. Protein sequence: CSVEVGAPTEAFF.

The chain recombines TRBV4-1 with TRBJ2-7, with D perhaps matching TRBD1 (6 bases). The CDR3 has 15 amino acids. Deletions cut 1 base from V and 4 bases from J, with 14 bases between. Germline values: CDR1 MGHRA, CDR2 YSYEKL. CDR3 sequence (DNA): TGCGCCAGCAGCCAAGGTCGCGGACAGTTTTACGAGCAGTACTTC. This gives the protein CASSQGRGQFYEQYF.

The chain recombines TRBV30 with TRBJ1-1; D not certain. From germline, CDR1 is GTSNPN and CDR2 SVGIG (reference sequence). Trimming shortened V by 5 bases and J by 5 bases, and 21 bases separated the two germline ends. The CDR3 has 15 residues. In nucleotides, the CDR3 is TGTGCCTGGGCAGTGTTCGCCCCCCTGGGGACTGAAGCTTTCTTT. Protein sequence: CAWAVFAPLGTEAFF.

Comments on this clonotype: This CDR3 fails to terminate in the conserved phenylalanine or tryptophan, so it likely reflects a read error. V and J are TRBV12-3 or TRBV12-4 and TRBJ2-2; 13 nucleotides match TRBD2. The CDR3 runs 15 residues. V lost 6 bases, J lost 6 bases, and 4 bases stayed unmatched. The CDR3 sequence is CASRGLAGLPGELFL. Here the CDR3 DNA reads TGTGCCAGCAGGGGACTAGCGGGATTGCCCGGGGAGCTGTTTCTT.

The chain employs TRBV20-1 and TRBJ2-3, with 8 nucleotides matching TRBD2. V lost 5 bases, J lost 2 bases, and 6 bases stayed unmatched. The germline V gene encodes CDR1 DFQATT and CDR2 SNEGSKA (reference sequence). The CDR3 has 14 amino acids. The CDR3 is CSARGLAHTDTQYF. CDR3 nucleotide sequence: TGCAGTGCTCGAGGACTAGCCCACACAGATACGCAGTATTTT.

V gene TRBV4-3 combines with J gene TRBJ1-4; possibly TRBD1 for D (5 bases). The germline V and J ends were trimmed by 1 base and 7 bases, with 13 bases remaining between them. The CDR3 sequence is 15 residues long. Germline CDR1 and CDR2: LGHNA and YSLEER. The CDR3, as DNA: TGCGCCAGCAGCCAAGGGACACCCGGAGGTGAAAAACTGTTTTTT. Amino acid sequence: CASSQGTPGGEKLFF.

This clonotype was counted many times. The rearrangement uses TRBV28 and TRBJ1-4, with a tentative D call TRBD1 (6 bases). CDR1 is MDHEN, CDR2 SYDVKM, per germline. Trimming removed 4 bases at V and 6 bases at J, with 12 bases between. The CDR3 extends over 14 amino acids. CDR3 nucleotides: TGTGCCAGCAGTTCGACAGGTCGTCATGAAAAACTGTTTTTT. Translation gives CASSSTGRHEKLFF.

The rearrangement links TRBV15 to TRBJ2-7, with 7 positions matching TRBD2. The CDR3 is 15 amino acids. The trim removed 0 bases at V and 6 bases at J, leaving 8 bases unmatched. In germline, CDR1 is LNHNV, CDR2 YYDKDF (reference sequence). This CDR3 is CATSRDLREGGEQYF. The CDR3 bases are TGTGCCACCAGCAGAGACTTGAGGGAGGGTGGCGAGCAGTACTTC.

Turning to this clonotype: One end of the junction is discordant with germline, which a read error may explain. This chain links TRBV7-8 with TRBJ1-5; 7 bases are shared with TRBD1. The CDR3 is 15 amino acids. Germline V lookup: CDR1 SGHVS, CDR2 FQNEAQ. The CDR3 DNA reads TGTGCCAGCAGCTTATTCCGGGACAGAACTCAGCCCCAACGTTTT. Translating gives CASSLFRDRTQPQRF.

This clonotype came up many times. The chain couples TRBV29-1 to TRBJ2-5, with 10 bases lining up with TRBD1. The V gene end was trimmed by 4 bases and the J gene end by 4 bases; junction bases not matched to a gene: 12. The CDR3 contains 16 residues. CDR1 SQVTM and CDR2 ANQGSEA come from the germline V gene. CDR3 sequence (DNA): TGCAGCGTTGGAGGTGGGACAGGGGATTCGGTAGAGACCCAGTACTTC. This codes for CSVGGGTGDSVETQYF.

This clonotype came up many times. The chain has TRBV2 and TRBJ1-1; 7 bases line up with TRBD1. CDR1 SNHLY and CDR2 FYNNEI come from the germline V gene. This CDR3 spans 11 amino acids. V lost 8 bases to trimming and J lost 7 bases; unmatched junction nucleotides: 4. CDR3 in amino acids: CASSRDSEAFF. CDR3 DNA sequence: TGTGCCAGCTCAAGGGACAGTGAAGCTTTCTTT.

J is TRBJ2-2 and V is TRBV7-3; 7 bases agree with TRBD1. Germline V gene sequence: CDR1 SGHTA, CDR2 FQGTGA. The CDR3 spans 17 residues. Trimming took 3 bases from V and 1 from J; bases not matched to a gene: 8. The CDR3: CASSFSEDRQNTGELFF. DNA of the CDR3: TGTGCCAGCAGCTTCTCAGAGGACAGGCAGAACACCGGGGAGCTGTTTTTT.

About this clonotype itself: Compared with germline, one end of the junction differs, possibly owing to a read error. The chain is built from TRBV6-2 or TRBV6-3 and TRBJ1-5; D unresolved. Per the germline V gene, CDR1 is MNHEY and CDR2 is SVGEGT. The CDR3 is made up of 13 amino acids. The CDR3 DNA sequence: TGTGCCAGCAGTGAAGTTTGGAGTCAGCCCCGGCATTTT. Translation: CASSEVWSQPRHF.

The J gene is TRBJ1-2, the V gene TRBV4-1; D perhaps matches TRBD1 (6 bases). Trimming removed 1 base at V and 13 bases at J, with 16 bases between. This CDR3 spans 13 amino acids. The germline V gene has CDR1 MGHRA and CDR2 YSYEKL. CDR3 loop: CASSQGYREGATF. Here the CDR3 DNA reads TGCGCCAGCAGCCAAGGTTACAGGGAAGGTGCCACCTTC.

The V gene is TRBV5-1, the J gene TRBJ2-7; tentative D call: TRBD1 (5 bases). CDR1 is SGHRS, CDR2 YFSETQ, per germline. This CDR3 spans 16 amino acids. Trimming took off 4 bases at V and 1 base at J, with 18 bases between the two ends. CDR3 sequence reads: CASSPARTHVSYEQYF. CDR3 coding DNA: TGCGCCAGCAGCCCGGCAAGGACACACGTTTCCTACGAGCAGTACTTC.

This clonotype was seen more than once but under ten times. This chain joins TRBV20-1 and TRBJ1-5, with TRBD1 as a possible D gene (5 bases). Per the germline V gene, CDR1 is DFQATT and CDR2 is SNEGSKA (reference sequence). Trimming left V 3 bases short and J 0 bases short, with 15 bases between. The CDR3 has 16 amino acids. CDR3 nucleotides: TGCAGTGCTAGGACAGCAGAACTCTATAGCAATCAGCCCCAGCATTTT. Amino acid sequence: CSARTAELYSNQPQHF.

This clonotype has at least ten counts. The gene calls are TRBV19 and TRBJ1-2; TRBD1 is a possible D gene (5 bases). V lost 6 bases, J lost 9 bases, and 23 bases lay in between. Germline V gene sequence: CDR1 LNHDA, CDR2 SQIVND (reference sequence). This CDR3 has 15 residues. CDR3: CASSTYAGRLVSYTF. CDR3 DNA sequence: TGTGCCAGTAGCACCTATGCGGGGCGCCTAGTGAGCTACACCTTC. Looking up the rest from reference TRBV19 and TRBJ1-2 gives the full variable domain: DGGITQSPKYLFRKEGQNVTLSCEQNLNHDAMYWYRQDPGQGLRLIYYSQIVNDFQKGDIAEGYSVSREKKESFPLTVTSAQKNPTAFYLCASSTYAGRLVSYTFGSGTRLTVV.

The V gene is TRBV9, the J gene TRBJ2-2, with no clear D. V was cut by 6 bases and J by 2 bases, with 14 bases left in between. Per the germline V gene, CDR1 is SGDLS and CDR2 is YYNGEE. The CDR3 extends over 15 amino acids. The CDR3 nucleotides read TGTGCCAGCACCCCTGGGATTGGTAACACCGGGGAGCTGTTTTTT. It encodes CASTPGIGNTGELFF.

This clonotype was counted only a few times. This chain connects TRBV7-2 to TRBJ2-4; D tentatively fits TRBD1 or TRBD2 (5 bases each). Germline V gives CDR1 SGHTA, CDR2 FQGNSA. This CDR3 has 15 residues. Trimming took 3 bases from V and 4 from J, leaving 13 bases between them. CDR3 sequence (DNA): TGTGCCAGCAGCTTTTCCGGGACGGTGAAAAACATTCAGTACTTC. Its protein product is CASSFSGTVKNIQYF.

The V and J genes are TRBV27 and TRBJ2-2; 10 positions match TRBD1. After removal of 6 bases from V and 1 base from J, the junction contained 11 bases not matched to a gene. This CDR3 has 18 residues. Germline lookup yields CDR1 MNHEY and CDR2 SMNVEV (reference sequence). CDR3 loop: CASRRPGTGVLNTGELFF. CDR3 nucleotides: TGTGCCAGCAGGCGTCCCGGGACAGGGGTCTTGAACACCGGGGAGCTGTTTTTT.

Turning to this clonotype: This clone may be a read error of a much larger clone one base away. The chain joins TRBV28 to TRBJ2-6; the D call may be TRBD1 or TRBD2 (5 bases each). The CDR3 totals 15 residues. The germline V gene encodes CDR1 MDHEN and CDR2 SYDVKM. CDR3 residues: CASSGRESGASVLTF. CDR3 nucleotides: TGTGCCAGCAGTGGAAGGGAGTCTGGGGCCAGCGTCCTGACTTTC.

This clonotype was detected only a few times. This rearrangement joins TRBV7-2 to TRBJ1-5; D may be TRBD1 (6 bases). Between the trimmed V and J ends, which lost 7 bases and 4 bases, there was a span of 14 bases. Germline CDR1 and CDR2: SGHTA and FQGNSA. This CDR3 has 14 residues. The CDR3 is CASTADSQNQPQHF. CDR3 nucleotide sequence: TGTGCCAGCACCGCGGACAGCCAAAATCAGCCCCAGCATTTT.

This clonotype was counted ten times or more. The chain combines TRBV2 with TRBJ1-5; 11 bases line up with TRBD1. Trimming cost V 6 bases and J 7 bases; bases outside gene matches: 8. This CDR3 region has 15 residues. In germline, CDR1 is SNHLY, CDR2 FYNNEI. This CDR3 reads CASSRDRGVRQPQHF. The CDR3 nucleotides are TGTGCCAGCAGCAGGGACAGGGGGGTTCGACAGCCCCAGCATTTT.

The J gene is TRBJ1-2, the V gene TRBV5-1; D remains unclear. Deletions cut 5 bases from V and 7 bases from J, with 18 bases between. The CDR3 covers 14 residues. Per germline, CDR1 SGHRS and CDR2 YFSETQ. The CDR3 DNA reads TGCGCCAGCAGAAATACTACTTCGGCGGGTGGCTACACCTTC. Its translation is CASRNTTSAGGYTF.